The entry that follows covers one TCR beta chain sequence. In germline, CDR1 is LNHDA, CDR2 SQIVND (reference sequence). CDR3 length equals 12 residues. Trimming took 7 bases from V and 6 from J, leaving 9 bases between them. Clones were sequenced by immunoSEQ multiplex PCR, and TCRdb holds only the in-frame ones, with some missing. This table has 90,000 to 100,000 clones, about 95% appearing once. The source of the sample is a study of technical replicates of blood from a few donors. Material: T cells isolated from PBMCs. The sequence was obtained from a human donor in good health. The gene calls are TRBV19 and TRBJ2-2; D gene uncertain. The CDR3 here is CASNQRPGELFF. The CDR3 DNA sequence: TGTGCCAGTAATCAGCGTCCCGGGGAGCTGTTTTTT.